A single sample gave rise to the 10 T cell receptor beta chains below, sequenced in a study of shared clonotypes between healthy human individuals (dated by TCRdb to about 2020). The library was prepared using the immunoSEQ multiplex PCR assay. TCRdb mirrors the immuneACCESS table, restricted to in-frame sequences. Some clones are absent from its copies; in checked studies, under half trace to an unresolved V gene, and the reason for the others is unknown. Recorded for this sample are over a million clones; approximately 96% of them occurred a single time. The leading ten clones occupy roughly 1.2% of the sample. The sample consisted of naive CD4+ T cells sorted from blood. Interpreted using the paper, the cell subset or site label stands for: CD45RA+ positively selected. The receptor set was obtained from a man aged 30 to 39 in good health.

The chain employs TRBV7-2 and TRBJ2-5, with 16 bases lining up with TRBD2. The germline CDR1 and CDR2 sequences are SGHTA and FQGNSA. The CDR3 has 19 residues. V was pared by 0 bases and J by 5 bases, with 9 bases of the junction left unmatched. The CDR3 loop is CASSLALGLAGGPSETQYF. Here the CDR3 DNA reads TGTGCCAGCAGCTTAGCGCTGGGACTAGCGGGAGGGCCGTCTGAGACCCAGTACTTC.

The rearrangement uses TRBV28 and TRBJ1-1, with TRBD1 identical over 10 bases. The CDR3 runs to 15 residues. CDR1 and CDR2 (germline): MDHEN, SYDVKM. V lost 5 bases and J lost 4; bases outside the gene matches: 7. The CDR3 DNA reads TGTGCCAGCAGTAAATCACGGACAGGGGGCACTGAAGCTTTCTTT. It yields the protein CASSKSRTGGTEAFF.

The genes are TRBV9 and TRBJ1-3; 7 nucleotides match TRBD1. V was clipped by 7 bases and J by 3 bases; unmatched bases: 4. Germline V CDR1 and CDR2: SGDLS, YYNGEE. The CDR3 sequence is 13 residues long. DNA of the CDR3: TGTGCCAGCGCCACAGGGGTTGGAAACACCATATATTTT. Amino acids: CASATGVGNTIYF.

The gene calls are TRBV5-1 and TRBJ2-2, with 7 bases identical to TRBD1. This CDR3 spans 15 amino acids. The trim removed 4 bases at V and 3 bases at J, leaving 6 bases unmatched. Germline-derived CDR1 and CDR2 are SGHRS and YFSETQ. The DNA of the CDR3 is TGCGCCAGCAGCACCGACAGGGCGGACACCGGGGAGCTGTTTTTT. It encodes CASSTDRADTGELFF.

The CDR3 loop reads CAYGTGDQETQYF. CDR3 bases: TGTGCCTACGGGACAGGGGACCAAGAGACCCAGTACTTC. The chain combines TRBV11-2 with TRBJ2-5; 10 nucleotides line up with TRBD1. V was pared by 11 bases and J by 0 bases, with 3 bases of the junction left unmatched. CDR3 length: 13 amino acids. Germline values: CDR1 SGHAT, CDR2 FQNNGV.

The DNA of the CDR3 is TGTGCCAGCAGTAGGGGGGGTGGCGGGGAGCTGTTTTTT. Residues: CASSRGGGGELFF. V usage is TRBV5-4 and J usage is TRBJ2-2, with D perhaps TRBD2 (7 bases). Trimming removed 5 bases from V and 7 bases from J, with 12 bases in between. The CDR3 is made up of 13 amino acids. Germline CDR1 SGHNT, CDR2 YYREEE (reference sequence). The variable domain in full, with the rest retrieved from reference TRBV5-4 and TRBJ2-2, is ETGVTQSPTHLIKTRGQQVTLRCSSQSGHNTVSWYQQALGQGPQFIFQYYREEENGRGNFPPRFSGLQFPNYSSELNVNALELDDSALYLCASSRGGGGELFFGEGSRLTVL.

J is TRBJ2-2 and V is TRBV27; D assignment may be TRBD1 or TRBD2 (5 bases each). V lost 6 bases to trimming and J lost 4 bases, with 15 bases between them. Germline V CDR1 and CDR2: MNHEY, SMNVEV (reference sequence). The CDR3 sequence is 15 residues long. Here the CDR3 DNA reads TGTGCCAGCAGCCCACTCGGGGCGCGCACCGGGGAGCTGTTTTTT. Translated: CASSPLGARTGELFF.

The V gene is TRBV30, the J gene TRBJ1-5, with D perhaps matching TRBD1 (6 bases). CDR3 length: 14 amino acids. With 2 bases removed from V and 6 bases from J, the gap between germline ends came to 14 bases. CDR1 is GTSNPN, CDR2 SVGIG, per germline (reference sequence). The CDR3 bases are TGTGCCTGGAGTCGAAACAGGGTCGGTCAGCCCCAGCATTTT. Amino acid sequence: CAWSRNRVGQPQHF.

The chain combines TRBV5-5 with TRBJ2-7; no firm D call. V was cut by 0 bases and J by 3 bases, with 7 bases left in between. Germline values: CDR1 SGHKS, CDR2 YYEKEE (reference sequence). The CDR3 has 13 amino acids. The CDR3 DNA sequence: TGTGCCAGCAGCTTGGTGGGTCACTACGAGCAGTACTTC. Its translation: CASSLVGHYEQYF.

In its sample, this clone was seen once. The V call is TRBV7-2, the J call TRBJ1-1, with TRBD1 as a possible D gene (5 bases). The germline V gene has CDR1 SGHTA and CDR2 FQGNSA. The CDR3 is 17 amino acids. V lost 2 bases, J lost 6 bases, and 22 bases lay in between. In nucleotides, the CDR3 is TGTGCCAGCAGCTTACGGTCTTGGGGCGCGAGGGTCGCTGAAGCTTTCTTT. Protein sequence: CASSLRSWGARVAEAFF. The full variable domain, completed using reference TRBV7-2 and TRBJ1-1, is GAGVSQSPSNKVTEKGKDVELRCDPISGHTALYWYRQSLGQGLEFLIYFQGNSAPDKSGLPSDRFSAERTGGSVSTLTIQRTQQEDSAVYLCASSLRSWGARVAEAFFGQGTRLTVV.